The entry that follows covers one T cell receptor (beta chain) sequence. It lacks a known antigen. No much larger clonotype is one base removed from it; base qualities were not supplied. In the germline V gene, CDR1 corresponds to MNHNS and CDR2 to SASEGT. V is reduced by 1 base and J by 2 bases, leaving a spacing of 6 bases between them. Its CDR3 holds 14 amino acids, cysteine through phenylalanine. The sequence is cut down to CDR3 DNA, 42 bases in frame from base 1. The data stem from a study of T cell changes during pregnancy in multiple sclerosis (dated by TCRdb to between 2017 and 2020). In the study overall: Changes in the T cell repertoire over the course of pregnancy were examined in this study in women with multiple sclerosis.

The library was built by means of the immunoSEQ multiplex PCR assay. TCRdb stores this immuneACCESS table with in-frame sequences only. Part of the clones is absent; in the studies checked, under half of the shortfall reflects unresolved V genes, and no reason is known for the rest. The sample profile shows some 73,000 clones; 80% to 95% of them were found once. Together, the top ten hold less than 3.5% of the sample. This specimen consisted of peripheral blood, obtained in the third trimester of pregnancy. The origin of this receptor is a female donor in good health, enrolled as a control in a pregnancy study. The rearranged segments are TRBV6-1 and TRBJ1-5; the D gene is not confidently resolved. The CDR3 corresponds to CASSEVPGNQPQHF. The bases are TGTGCCAGCAGTGAAGTCCCAGGCAATCAGCCCCAGCATTTT.